This T cell receptor (beta chain) is from a study of cytomegalovirus exposure and HLA in healthy donors. Whole-study findings and limits: Segments of the TCR beta V type were, in most cases, productive about 90% or about 30% of the time in an earlier analysis. Association of a missense DCLRE1C variant with TCR beta V- and J-gene trimming was reported in a later analysis.

The PCR contained 60 Vbeta and 13 Jbeta primers. As processed by the authors: Among the unique TCR beta chains that a later analysis counted, around 82 million in all, 10 million to 14 million were shared. The data were produced by immunoSEQ multiplex PCR, yet TCRdb's version contains in-frame clones alone and is incomplete. D and trimming were read from the DNA, whereas the V and J calls and clone size are those reported in that table. The sample holds some 130,000 clones, roughly 80% seen once. Looked up from germline, CDR1 is KGHSH and CDR2 is LQKENI. The CDR3 runs to 11 residues. V was clipped by 3 bases and J by 8 bases; unmatched bases: 0. A few counts support this clone. What it binds is unknown.

The receptor was derived from a male donor in good health and CMV-seronegative. The sequenced material came from PBMCs. The V gene is TRBV18, the J gene TRBJ1-1; 7 bases line up with TRBD1. The CDR3 DNA reads as TGTGCCAGCTCACCGACAGGGGAAGCTTTCTTT. Protein: CASSPTGEAFF.